A single sample is the source of the 5 T cell receptor beta chains below, sequenced in a study of blood T cell repertoires in COVID-19. TCRdb's copy holds only in-frame clones and misses some; the assay was immunoSEQ multiplex PCR. The sample has some 150,000 clones, approximately 81% seen once. Sequencing was done on a sample of peripheral blood. All receptors come from a human donor in a cohort sampled during active COVID-19.

The chain links TRBV3-1 (or the pseudogene TRBV3-2) to TRBJ1-4; 8 bases match TRBD1. This CDR3 comprises 16 residues. Germline V gene data show CDR1 as LGHDT and CDR2 as YNNKEL (reference sequence). Losses at the gene ends were 3 bases for V and 0 bases for J; bases not matched to a gene: 3. CDR3 amino acids: CASSHGQGATNEKLFF. As DNA, the CDR3 is TGTGCCAGCAGCCACGGACAGGGCGCAACTAATGAAAAACTGTTTTTT.

The chain carries TRBV7-2 and TRBJ1-4; a weak D match, TRBD1 (5 bases). Trimming took 4 bases from V and 8 from J, leaving 23 bases between them. The germline CDR1 and CDR2 sequences are SGHTA and FQGNSA. This CDR3 is built from 17 residues. The CDR3 coding sequence is TGTGCCAGCAGCTCCGGCTCGGGGATTCGTCGGGGGGAAAAACTGTTTTTT. Translating it yields CASSSGSGIRRGEKLFF.

V usage is TRBV6-5 and J usage is TRBJ2-3; 10 positions match TRBD2. This CDR3 comprises 16 residues. The V segment lost 0 bases and the J segment 5 bases; nucleotides outside the gene matches: 5. The germline CDR1 and CDR2 sequences are MNHEY and SVGAGI. The CDR3 DNA reads as TGTGCCAGCAGTTACTCACCGGGACTAGCGCTAGATACGCAGTATTTT. Translating gives CASSYSPGLALDTQYF.

This clone was recorded once. The rearrangement uses TRBV5-1 and TRBJ1-2; TRBD1 matches at 11 bases. V was pared by 4 bases and J by 8 bases, with 13 bases of the junction left unmatched. Per the germline V gene, CDR1 is SGHRS and CDR2 is YFSETQ. The CDR3 covers 16 residues. As DNA, the CDR3 is TGCGCCAGCAGCGGGGGACAGGGGGAGATGCCTTACGGCTACACCTTC. This encodes CASSGGQGEMPYGYTF.

The chain couples TRBV9 to TRBJ2-7, with D tentatively TRBD2 (6 bases). Germline CDR1 is SGDLS and CDR2 is YYNGEE. The length of the CDR3 is 13 residues. Trimming removed 3 bases at V and 4 bases at J, with 11 bases between. CDR3 residues: CASSELEGYEQYF. The CDR3 region has the DNA TGTGCCAGCAGCGAGTTGGAGGGTTACGAGCAGTACTTC.